The present entry profiles one T cell receptor (beta chain) with its context. Its target is unknown. The sample comes from a study of CXCR3-negative and CXCR3-positive naive CD8 T cells. General study findings and limits: For CXCR3-positive naive cells, TRB CDR3s were more hydrophobic than those of CXCR3-negative naive cells.

Every CD8+ subset sample held 300,000 flow-sorted cells, done in triplicate. The libraries of TRB cDNA were prepared using 5' RACE with UMI labels. TCRdb processed the 5' RACE reads again and assigns one entry to each CDR3 protein, with no DNA. Seen in this sample are approximately 100,000 distinct CDR3 sequences; the ten most common clones hold about 0.35%. The CDR3 loop spans 13 amino acids. Sequencing was done on a sample of naive CXCR3+ CD8+ T cells from blood. Subset specified: CD45RO-CCR7+CD27+CD95- naive CD8+ T cells expressing CXCR3 (TNR3+). The chain joins TRBV12-3 or TRBV12-4 to TRBJ2-2; TCRdb lists TRBD2, though no DNA is available to test this call. The TCR comes from a human donor in good health. Some clones in this sample may be carry-over from other donors' samples. The CDR3 sequence is CASSLESGEELFF.